This record concerns one TCR beta chain sequence. There is no known antigen for this receptor. No clone much larger than this one lies a single base away; base qualities are absent. This record comes from a study of T cell repertoires in aging, cancer and after chemotherapy (dated by TCRdb to between 2018 and 2021). Regarding the research as a whole: The donors fell into six age groups ranging from 30 or younger to 70 or older, and each group had at least three individuals. In the solid tumor group, the paired samples taken before and after chemotherapy came from brain tumor (glioblastoma) patients given temozolomide-based therapy. In total, the full dataset held approximately 8.4 million TCR reads. To look at immunoaging and at how T cells reconstitute after chemotherapy, the study profiled TCR beta repertoires in peripheral blood from both healthy donors and cancer patients. Alongside 95 healthy donors serving as a reference group, the cohort included some 220 cancer patients, of whom roughly 91 had hematological cancers and 110 to 140 had solid cancers.

CDR3 length: 16 amino acids, cysteine to phenylalanine. Only the CDR3 DNA stays, 48 bases, in frame from base 1. The V end loses 7 bases and the J end loses 1 base, and a stretch of 18 bases separates them. TCR beta rearrangements were amplified from genomic DNA isolated from peripheral blood, not from sorted cells or RNA. Multiplex touch-down PCR with a mixed TRB-A/B primer pool was used to amplify rearranged TRB sequences covering the V, D and J segments. Illumina adapters and sample indices were added to the amplicons in two consecutive PCR reactions performed with Phusion HS II polymerase. The amplicons were purified from gel with the NucleoSpin Gel and PCR Clean-up kit and then assessed with Qubit and an Agilent 2100 Bioanalyzer. Libraries were sequenced on an Illumina MiSeq using 600-cycle, single-indexed, paired-end runs. The authors' pipeline ran thus. Processing of the TRB sequences was carried out with MiXCR versions 2.12 and 3.0.5. A clone was defined as each unique CDR3 nucleotide sequence, and only productive sequences supported by at least two reads were kept. Shannon diversity, evenness, clonality (one minus evenness), and alpha-parameterized diversity profiles from alpha 0 to 5 were included as repertoire metrics. The IGoR algorithm was used to calculate generation probabilities of clones in the paired pre- and post-chemotherapy samples. TCRdb reprocessed the public reads (quality trimming at Q25 with fastp, clone calling with MiXCR) and kept in-frame beta chains. All rows with the same CDR3 protein become a single entry with the most common DNA and genes. The V and J calls come from TCRdb's annotation, not from the publication. The table for this sample lists some 2,000 distinct CDR3 sequences; about 25% of them were counted only once. The leading ten clones occupy 10% to 13% of the sample.

The paper's findings and limits, for the study overall: Compared with age-matched healthy donors, untreated patients with hematological or solid cancers had significantly lower TCR diversity and higher clonality in blood. In healthy donors, the decline in TCR diversity with age was mainly due to loss of richness, whereas in cancer patients loss of evenness also played a role. An increase in median generation probability over the chemotherapy interval was observed in both cancer cohorts, suggesting that the repertoire was reconstituted through rebound thymic output. According to the authors, the repertoire data do not permit conclusions about immunological memory after chemotherapy.

This clonotype originated in a human donor with a solid tumor. The chain links TRBV12-3 or TRBV12-4 with TRBJ2-3; the D segment could be TRBD2, given 5 matching bases. Sequencing used blood. CDR3 region: CASTPAPGGGTDTQYF. In nucleotides, the sequence is TGTGCCAGCACCCCCGCACCCGGAGGAGGCACAGATACGCAGTATTTT.